The 7 T cell receptor beta chains below were found in one sample sequenced in a study of blood T cell repertoires in COVID-19. Some clones are missing from TCRdb's copy, which holds only in-frame ones; the method was immunoSEQ multiplex PCR. The data contain approximately 170,000 clones, 89% of them singletons. Sequencing input: peripheral blood. These receptors were collected from a man in his late teens or twenties who had recovered from COVID-19.

V usage is TRBV7-9 and J usage is TRBJ1-1, with D unclear. Trimming left V 2 bases short and J 1 base short, with 11 bases between. Germline-derived CDR1 and CDR2 are SEHNR and FQNEAQ (reference sequence). The CDR3 is 15 residues long. CDR3 in DNA: TGTGCCAGCAGCTTATTTACGGGTCGGAACACTGAAGCTTTCTTT. Protein sequence: CASSLFTGRNTEAFF.

The chain has TRBV6-5 and TRBJ1-5; D is unresolved. This CDR3 is 13 amino acids long. Per germline, CDR1 MNHEY and CDR2 SVGAGI. The V end lost 6 bases, the J end lost 4 bases, and 10 bases lay between the germline ends. CDR3 region: CASRTKNNQPQHF. CDR3 bases: TGTGCCAGCAGAACAAAAAATAATCAGCCCCAGCATTTT.

The rearrangement uses TRBV10-2 and TRBJ2-7, with TRBD1 matching 10 bases. Germline lookup yields CDR1 WSHSY and CDR2 SAAADI. The CDR3 totals 15 residues. The J segment lost 4 bases and the V segment lost 4 bases, leaving 7 bases of the junction unmatched. The CDR3 region is CASSVTGQGRYEQYF. CDR3 coding DNA: TGCGCCAGCAGTGTTACGGGACAGGGGCGATACGAGCAGTACTTC.

The chain carries TRBV7-6 and TRBJ2-3; D uncertain. V was trimmed by 5 bases and J by 4 bases, leaving 4 bases between them. The CDR3 totals 11 residues. Germline CDR1 and CDR2: SGHVS and FNYEAQ. The chain's CDR3 is CASSPADTQYF. The CDR3 coding sequence is TGTGCCAGCAGCCCCGCAGATACGCAGTATTTT.

The CDR3 protein is CASSQGGTLAKNIQYF. CDR3 DNA: TGCGCCAGCAGCCAAGGCGGGACCTTAGCCAAAAACATTCAGTACTTC. The chain joins TRBV4-3 to TRBJ2-4, with D tentatively TRBD2 (6 bases). The CDR3 is made up of 16 amino acids. Germline values: CDR1 LGHNA, CDR2 YSLEER. V lost 1 base to trimming and J lost 0 bases, with 10 bases between them.

The genes are TRBV19 and TRBJ1-5; the D gene is possibly TRBD1 (5 bases). The CDR3 has 15 amino acids. V was cut by 9 bases and J by 2 bases, with 17 bases left in between. Per germline, CDR1 LNHDA and CDR2 SQIVND (reference sequence). The CDR3 sequence is CASVVGQGGNQPQHF. CDR3 DNA: TGTGCCAGCGTTGTTGGACAAGGGGGCAATCAGCCCCAGCATTTT.

The chain joins TRBV19 to TRBJ2-3; TRBD1 agrees at 7 bases. Germline V lookup: CDR1 LNHDA, CDR2 SQIVND (reference sequence). V was clipped by 2 bases and J by 6 bases; unmatched bases: 8. This CDR3 is 15 amino acids long. The CDR3 spells CASSILTGAGDTQYF. CDR3 in DNA: TGTGCCAGTAGTATACTTACAGGGGCCGGGGATACGCAGTATTTT. The whole variable domain, filled in from reference TRBV19 and TRBJ2-3, reads DGGITQSPKYLFRKEGQNVTLSCEQNLNHDAMYWYRQDPGQGLRLIYYSQIVNDFQKGDIAEGYSVSREKKESFPLTVTSAQKNPTAFYLCASSILTGAGDTQYFGPGTRLTVL.